The T cell receptor (beta chain) described here comes from a study of T cells in Graves' hyperthyroidism and ophthalmopathy. Germline CDR1 is SGHNT and CDR2 is YYREEE (reference sequence). Between the trimmed V and J ends, which lost 4 bases and 0 bases, there was a span of 16 bases. The CDR3 is made up of 16 amino acids. This clonotype was seen more than once but under ten times. TCR beta CDR3 region amplification was performed from RNA transcripts. During a first-round RT-PCR of the TCR CDR3, the HTBI primer set was used. TCRdb used MiXCR to reprocess the multiplex PCR reads, holding one entry per CDR3 protein. The sample has 800,000 or so distinct CDR3 sequences; about 38% are singletons.

Source material: blood. The TCR comes from a man aged 18 to 29 with Graves' hyperthyroidism. The chain combines TRBV5-4 with TRBJ1-2, with TRBD1 as a possible D gene (5 bases). CDR3 sequence: CASSPDGGIANYGYTF. CDR3 bases: TGTGCCAGCAGCCCGGACGGGGGGATCGCTAACTATGGCTACACCTTC.